Listed below are T cell receptor beta chains from one sample, sequenced in a study of vaccination and CD4 T cells after COVID-19. Antigens for these TCRs are unknown. TCRdb reprocessed the PCR reads with MiXCR, giving one entry per CDR3 protein. Here the sample spans about 20,000 distinct CDR3 sequences, more than 50% being singletons. The sequencing here drew on CD4+ T cells from blood, cultured in vitro, taken before SARS-CoV-2 vaccination. The origin of the receptors is a human donor who had recovered from COVID-19. CDR3s include the opening cysteine and the closing phenylalanine or tryptophan. A D gene is named only where the DNA matches it firmly. Size is omitted from some rows. Given values are once, few, many or a class for expanded clones.

v_call: TRBV10-1; j_call: TRBJ1-6; d_call: NA; clone_size: NA; cdr3_aa: CASSEPNSPLHF; cdr3_nt: TGCGCCAGCAGTGAGCCTAATTCACCCCTCCACTTT
v_call: TRBV15; j_call: TRBJ2-3; d_call: NA; clone_size: few; cdr3_aa: CATSRDFMGQYF; cdr3_nt: TGTGCCACCAGCAGAGATTTCATGGGGCAGTATTTT
v_call: TRBV7-9; j_call: TRBJ1-1; d_call: NA; clone_size: few; cdr3_aa: CASSLLDGKNTEAFF; cdr3_nt: TGTGCCAGCAGCTTATTGGACGGGAAGAACACTGAAGCTTTCTTT
v_call: TRBV15; j_call: TRBJ2-3; d_call: NA; clone_size: NA; cdr3_aa: CATSRGPGLDTDTQYF; cdr3_nt: TGTGCCACCAGCAGAGGACCGGGACTTGACACAGATACGCAGTATTTT
v_call: TRBV6-1; j_call: TRBJ1-2; d_call: NA; clone_size: few; cdr3_aa: CASSPSTHYGYTF; cdr3_nt: TGTGCCAGCAGCCCCAGCACACACTATGGCTACACCTTC
v_call: TRBV5-1; j_call: TRBJ2-3; d_call: NA; clone_size: NA; cdr3_aa: CASSLVSLPTDTQYF; cdr3_nt: TGCGCCAGCAGCTTGGTGTCGCTCCCCACAGATACGCAGTATTTT
v_call: TRBV27; j_call: TRBJ2-5; d_call: NA; clone_size: few; cdr3_aa: CASSLSAGWAAQGAQYF; cdr3_nt: TGTGCCAGCAGTTTATCTGCGGGGTGGGCGGCTCAAGGGGCCCAGTACTTC
v_call: TRBV2; j_call: TRBJ1-2; d_call: NA; clone_size: few; cdr3_aa: CASSAGGEGYTF; cdr3_nt: TGTGCCAGCAGTGCAGGCGGGGAAGGCTACACCTTC
v_call: TRBV6-2/TRBV6-3; j_call: TRBJ1-3; d_call: TRBD1; clone_size: NA; cdr3_aa: CASRRTGVYGNTIYF; cdr3_nt: TGTGCCAGCAGGAGAACAGGGGTCTACGGAAACACCATATATTTT
v_call: TRBV2; j_call: TRBJ1-1; d_call: NA; clone_size: few; cdr3_aa: CASNRPGGGNTEAFF; cdr3_nt: TGTGCCAGCAATCGTCCAGGCGGTGGAAACACTGAAGCTTTCTTT
v_call: TRBV10-3; j_call: TRBJ1-2; d_call: NA; clone_size: few; cdr3_aa: CAISEVGLLGPYGYTF; cdr3_nt: TGTGCCATCAGTGAGGTGGGACTGCTAGGGCCCTATGGCTACACCTTC
v_call: TRBV7-3; j_call: TRBJ2-7; d_call: NA; clone_size: once; cdr3_aa: CASSLQVGGLGEQYF; cdr3_nt: TGTGCCAGCAGCCTTCAGGTGGGCGGGCTGGGCGAGCAGTACTTC
v_call: TRBV19; j_call: TRBJ2-6; d_call: NA; clone_size: NA; cdr3_aa: CASSVSGANVLTF; cdr3_nt: TGTGCCAGTAGTGTTTCCGGGGCCAACGTCCTGACTTTC
v_call: TRBV6-1; j_call: TRBJ1-5; d_call: TRBD1; clone_size: few; cdr3_aa: CASSRQGARQPQHF; cdr3_nt: TGTGCCAGCAGTCGACAGGGGGCGCGTCAGCCCCAGCATTTT
v_call: TRBV10-1; j_call: TRBJ2-3; d_call: NA; clone_size: NA; cdr3_aa: CASSPRGAGHTDTQYF; cdr3_nt: TGCGCCAGCAGCCCCCGGGGAGCGGGACACACAGATACGCAGTATTTT
v_call: TRBV27; j_call: TRBJ2-7; d_call: NA; clone_size: NA; cdr3_aa: CASSLGVKFYEQYF; cdr3_nt: TGTGCCAGCAGTTTAGGGGTCAAATTCTACGAGCAGTACTTC
v_call: TRBV6-2/TRBV6-3; j_call: TRBJ1-5; d_call: NA; clone_size: NA; cdr3_aa: CASSPDGRFNQPQHF; cdr3_nt: TGTGCCAGCAGTCCGGACGGGCGATTCAATCAGCCCCAGCATTTT
v_call: TRBV20-1; j_call: TRBJ2-3; d_call: NA; clone_size: NA; cdr3_aa: CSAARVTDTQYF; cdr3_nt: TGCAGTGCTGCCAGGGTCACAGATACGCAGTATTTT
v_call: TRBV15; j_call: TRBJ1-4; d_call: TRBD1; clone_size: few; cdr3_aa: CATSTGGRGYEKLFF; cdr3_nt: TGTGCCACCAGCACAGGGGGCAGGGGATATGAAAAACTGTTTTTT
v_call: TRBV9; j_call: TRBJ2-5; d_call: TRBD1; clone_size: NA; cdr3_aa: CASSDRTGGGETQYF; cdr3_nt: TGTGCCAGCAGCGATCGGACAGGGGGGGGCGAGACCCAGTACTTC
v_call: TRBV19; j_call: TRBJ2-7; d_call: TRBD1; clone_size: NA; cdr3_aa: CASSIGGQGVYEQYF; cdr3_nt: TGTGCCAGTAGTATTGGGGGACAGGGCGTCTACGAGCAGTACTTC
v_call: TRBV5-1; j_call: TRBJ2-7; d_call: TRBD2; clone_size: NA; cdr3_aa: CASSFFPGGSNSEQYF; cdr3_nt: TGCGCCAGCAGCTTCTTTCCTGGCGGGAGCAATAGCGAGCAGTACTTC
v_call: TRBV27; j_call: TRBJ2-1; d_call: NA; clone_size: NA; cdr3_aa: CASSLELVSYNEQFF; cdr3_nt: TGTGCCAGCAGTTTGGAACTAGTCTCCTACAATGAGCAGTTCTTC
v_call: TRBV21-1; j_call: TRBJ2-5; d_call: NA; clone_size: NA; cdr3_aa: CASSKVRTRKYF; cdr3_nt: TGTGCCAGCAGCAAAGTACGAACCCGCAAGTACTTC
v_call: TRBV7-6; j_call: TRBJ2-1; d_call: NA; clone_size: once; cdr3_aa: CASSTSLGDTLTNEQFF; cdr3_nt: TGTGCCAGCAGCACATCGCTGGGGGACACATTAACGAATGAGCAGTTCTTC
v_call: TRBV7-2; j_call: TRBJ1-1; d_call: NA; clone_size: few; cdr3_aa: CASSALGGGEAFF; cdr3_nt: TGTGCCAGCAGCGCCCTCGGGGGCGGGGAAGCTTTCTTT
v_call: TRBV15; j_call: TRBJ2-7; d_call: NA; clone_size: NA; cdr3_aa: CATSRDNRAYEQYF; cdr3_nt: TGTGCCACCAGCAGAGATAACAGGGCGTACGAGCAGTACTTC
v_call: TRBV2; j_call: TRBJ2-5; d_call: NA; clone_size: NA; cdr3_aa: CASPGQETQYF; cdr3_nt: TGTGCCAGCCCAGGACAAGAGACCCAGTACTTC
v_call: TRBV20-1; j_call: TRBJ2-2; d_call: NA; clone_size: NA; cdr3_aa: CSAIENGVGELFF; cdr3_nt: TGCAGTGCTATTGAAAATGGGGTCGGGGAGCTGTTTTTT
v_call: TRBV7-9; j_call: TRBJ1-6; d_call: NA; clone_size: few; cdr3_aa: CASKKEGLTGSPLHF; cdr3_nt: TGTGCCAGCAAGAAGGAAGGGCTTACGGGTTCACCCCTCCACTTT
v_call: TRBV10-1; j_call: TRBJ2-3; d_call: TRBD2; clone_size: NA; cdr3_aa: CASSDGLAAPTDTQYF; cdr3_nt: TGCGCCAGCAGTGACGGGCTAGCGGCACCCACAGATACGCAGTATTTT
v_call: TRBV5-1; j_call: TRBJ2-1; d_call: NA; clone_size: NA; cdr3_aa: CASRFDSNSYNEQFF; cdr3_nt: TGCGCCAGCAGGTTTGACAGCAACTCCTACAATGAGCAGTTCTTC
v_call: TRBV7-2; j_call: TRBJ1-2; d_call: NA; clone_size: NA; cdr3_aa: CASSLSLRGLYGYTF; cdr3_nt: TGTGCCAGCAGCTTAAGCCTCAGGGGATTATATGGCTACACCTTC
v_call: TRBV6-5; j_call: TRBJ2-1; d_call: TRBD2; clone_size: few; cdr3_aa: CASSSAGGSYNEQFF; cdr3_nt: TGTGCCAGCAGTTCAGCGGGGGGCTCCTACAATGAGCAGTTCTTC
v_call: TRBV7-9; j_call: TRBJ1-5; d_call: NA; clone_size: once; cdr3_aa: CASSLDAGNQPQHF; cdr3_nt: TGTGCCAGCAGCTTGGATGCAGGGAATCAGCCCCAGCATTTT
v_call: TRBV20-1; j_call: TRBJ2-5; d_call: TRBD1; clone_size: NA; cdr3_aa: CSADGQGQETQYF; cdr3_nt: TGCAGTGCTGACGGACAGGGCCAAGAGACCCAGTACTTC
v_call: TRBV11-2; j_call: TRBJ2-3; d_call: TRBD2; clone_size: few; cdr3_aa: CASSFLASGRNTQYF; cdr3_nt: TGTGCCAGCAGCTTTTTGGCTAGCGGGAGGAATACGCAGTATTTT
v_call: TRBV27; j_call: TRBJ2-1; d_call: NA; clone_size: once; cdr3_aa: CASSPPGSHEQFF; cdr3_nt: TGTGCCAGCAGTCCCCCCGGGAGCCATGAGCAGTTCTTC
v_call: TRBV19; j_call: TRBJ2-1; d_call: NA; clone_size: NA; cdr3_aa: CASSNRGLSSYNEQFF; cdr3_nt: TGTGCCAGTAGTAACCGGGGCCTAAGCTCCTACAATGAGCAGTTCTTC
v_call: TRBV5-1; j_call: TRBJ1-5; d_call: NA; clone_size: NA; cdr3_aa: CASSLGRNQPQHF; cdr3_nt: TGCGCCAGCAGCTTGGGACGCAATCAGCCCCAGCATTTT
v_call: TRBV20-1; j_call: TRBJ1-1; d_call: NA; clone_size: few; cdr3_aa: CSASPPGMNTEAFF; cdr3_nt: TGCAGTGCTAGCCCCCCAGGCATGAACACTGAAGCTTTCTTT
v_call: TRBV19; j_call: TRBJ2-2; d_call: NA; clone_size: few; cdr3_aa: CAPWGQIYTGELFF; cdr3_nt: TGTGCCCCATGGGGGCAGATTTACACCGGGGAGCTGTTTTTT
v_call: TRBV7-8; j_call: TRBJ2-5; d_call: TRBD2; clone_size: few; cdr3_aa: CASSLAQLASWETQYF; cdr3_nt: TGTGCCAGCAGCTTAGCGCAACTAGCGTCCTGGGAGACCCAGTACTTC
v_call: TRBV20-1; j_call: TRBJ2-3; d_call: TRBD1; clone_size: NA; cdr3_aa: CSASRQGYSTDTQYF; cdr3_nt: TGCAGTGCTTCACGACAGGGCTATAGCACAGATACGCAGTATTTT
v_call: TRBV20-1; j_call: TRBJ2-1; d_call: NA; clone_size: few; cdr3_aa: CSARDSGTAHYNEQFF; cdr3_nt: TGCAGTGCTCGCGACTCCGGGACCGCCCATTACAATGAGCAGTTCTTC
v_call: TRBV7-2; j_call: TRBJ2-3; d_call: TRBD2; clone_size: NA; cdr3_aa: CASSLASGGLAASTDTQYF; cdr3_nt: TGTGCCAGCAGCTTAGCGTCGGGGGGACTAGCGGCTAGCACAGATACGCAGTATTTT
v_call: TRBV24-1; j_call: TRBJ2-5; d_call: NA; clone_size: few; cdr3_aa: CATSDTTVEETQYF; cdr3_nt: TGTGCCACCAGTGATACTACGGTAGAAGAGACCCAGTACTTC
v_call: TRBV30; j_call: TRBJ2-3; d_call: TRBD2; clone_size: NA; cdr3_aa: CAWSPGLALSTDTQYF; cdr3_nt: TGTGCCTGGAGTCCCGGACTAGCGCTGAGCACAGATACGCAGTATTTT
v_call: TRBV6-1; j_call: TRBJ2-3; d_call: NA; clone_size: few; cdr3_aa: CASSVRQAVTDTQYF; cdr3_nt: TGTGCCAGCAGTGTAAGGCAGGCGGTCACAGATACGCAGTATTTT
v_call: TRBV7-9; j_call: TRBJ1-6; d_call: TRBD1; clone_size: few; cdr3_aa: CASSAPSGQGRDSPLHF; cdr3_nt: TGTGCCAGCAGCGCACCCTCGGGACAGGGAAGGGATTCACCCCTCCACTTT
v_call: TRBV20-1; j_call: TRBJ2-2; d_call: NA; clone_size: NA; cdr3_aa: CSATPWDANTGELFF; cdr3_nt: TGCAGTGCGACCCCCTGGGACGCGAACACCGGGGAGCTGTTTTTT